This T cell receptor beta chain was sequenced in a study of CD8 T cells in Susac syndrome. When the RNA was reverse transcribed, random hexamers were used with an input of about 0.5 to 1 ug. Amplification of TCR beta CDR3 across 54 Vbeta and 13 Jbeta was performed with immunoSEQ multiplex PCR. TCRdb reprocessed the immunoSEQ multiplex PCR reads via MiXCR and lists one record per CDR3 protein. The sample holds some 150,000 distinct CDR3 sequences, 90% to 95% seen once. V lost 3 bases, J lost 8 bases, and 17 bases lay in between. CDR1 is SGHNT and CDR2 is YYREEE in the germline V gene (reference sequence). The CDR3 covers 14 residues.

This chain links TRBV5-4 with TRBJ1-2; unclear D gene. Sequencing was carried out using CD8+ T cells from PBMCs. This TCR was sampled from a human donor in good health. This CDR3 reads CASSSGLTQEGYTF. In DNA form, the CDR3 reads TGTGCCAGCAGCTCCGGGCTCACCCAAGAGGGCTACACCTTC.